The following is a T cell receptor (beta chain) sequence with its context. Its antigen is still unknown. This sample stems from a study of blood T cells in healthy people across ages. Study-wide findings and caveats: Long-lived donors exceeded aged donors in naive CD4+ cells and diversity. The unsorted PBMCs prevented any conclusive comparison of naive versus antigen-experienced cells. Per million T cells, the diversity of TCR beta decreased roughly linearly as age advanced.

The CDR3 has 11 amino acids. Germline V gene data show CDR1 as SGHDN and CDR2 as FVKESK. V dropped 2 bases and J dropped 8 bases, with 7 bases sitting between them. PCR was performed a second time for roughly 7 to 11 cycles using a sample-barcoded 5' primer and a J-beta primer mix. Each cDNA molecule was tagged by a template-switch adaptor that had 12 random nucleotides. TCRdb re-called the 5' RACE reads with MiXCR, one entry per CDR3 protein. Among 800,000 to 1,000,000 distinct CDR3 sequences listed, 48% were seen once. Sequencing used blood. The sequence came from a man between 25 and 39 years old in good health. This chain joins TRBV14 and TRBJ2-7; D gene unclear. CDR3 sequence: CASSQFEKQYF. CDR3 nucleotide sequence: TGTGCCAGCAGCCAATTTGAAAAGCAGTACTTC.